Shown below are 26 T cell receptor beta chains from a single sample sequenced in a study of T cell changes during pregnancy in multiple sclerosis. Produced via immunoSEQ multiplex PCR; TCRdb's table is partial and in-frame only. The data show 55,000 to 75,000 clones, roughly 92% seen once. Source: CD8+ T cells from peripheral blood mononuclear cells, taken in the second trimester of pregnancy. These receptors originate from a female donor with multiple sclerosis, enrolled in a pregnancy study.

The chain couples TRBV19 to TRBJ2-7; D may be TRBD1 (5 bases). Between the trimmed V and J ends, which lost 3 bases and 5 bases, there was a span of 8 bases. Germline V CDR1 and CDR2: LNHDA, SQIVND (reference sequence). The length of the CDR3 is 12 residues. CDR3 coding DNA: TGTGCCAGTAGTATTGGGGCCAACGAGCAGTACTTC. Translating it yields CASSIGANEQYF.

In DNA form, the CDR3 reads TGTGCCAGCAGCTTTCGGGACAGACCCTACGAGCAGTACTTC. Residues: CASSFRDRPYEQYF. The J gene is TRBJ2-7, the V gene TRBV5-6, with 7 bases fitting TRBD1. With V trimmed by 2 bases and J by 2 bases, 4 bases remained unmatched. Germline CDR1 and CDR2: SGHDT and YYEEEE. This CDR3 is 14 amino acids long.

The chain combines TRBV19 with TRBJ2-7; 7 positions match TRBD2. CDR1 is LNHDA, CDR2 SQIVND, per germline (reference sequence). The ends lost 5 bases at V and 4 bases at J; junction bases unmatched: 8. This CDR3 is 14 amino acids long. The CDR3 is CASSYGGSSYEQYF. The CDR3 DNA is TGTGCCAGTAGTTACGGCGGGAGCAGTTACGAGCAGTACTTC.

V and J are TRBV4-2 and TRBJ2-7; 12 positions match TRBD2. Germline V gives CDR1 LGHNA, CDR2 YNFKEQ. The CDR3 length is 20 residues. V trimming: 0 bases; J trimming: 2 bases; junction bases outside the gene matches: 14. CDR3 coding DNA: TGTGCCAGCAGCCAAGATGTAAGACCTAGCGGGAGGGCTAGGACCTACGAGCAGTACTTC. Translation: CASSQDVRPSGRARTYEQYF.

The rearrangement links TRBV2 to TRBJ1-2; D is uncertain. CDR1 is SNHLY, CDR2 FYNNEI, per germline. This CDR3 has 14 amino acids. The V and J ends lost 4 bases and 6 bases respectively, with 15 bases between them. CDR3 residues: CASSAGLTGDGYTF. CDR3 bases: TGTGCCAGCAGTGCGGGCTTGACGGGAGATGGCTACACCTTC. The full variable domain, in which reference TRBV2 and TRBJ1-2 provide the parts outside the CDR3, is EPEVTQTPSHQVTQMGQEVILRCVPISNHLYFYWYRQILGQKVEFLVSFYNNEISEKSEIFDDQFSVERPDGSNFTLKIRSTKLEDSAMYFCASSAGLTGDGYTFGSGTRLTVV.

The rearrangement uses TRBV14 and TRBJ1-2, with 7 bases matching TRBD1. J lost 3 bases, V lost 4 bases, and 2 bases had no gene match. Germline V gives CDR1 SGHDN, CDR2 FVKESK. The CDR3 has 13 amino acids. The CDR3 protein is CASSPDRDYGYTF. CDR3 DNA: TGTGCCAGCAGCCCCGACAGGGACTATGGCTACACCTTC.

This chain links TRBV4-2 with TRBJ2-3; D may be TRBD2 (6 bases). Germline V gene sequence: CDR1 LGHNA, CDR2 YNFKEQ. The CDR3 has 16 residues. The V and J ends lost 4 bases and 0 bases respectively, with 14 bases between them. The CDR3 reads CASSPRGGTSTDTQYF. CDR3 bases: TGTGCCAGCAGCCCCCGGGGCGGGACTAGCACAGATACGCAGTATTTT.

This chain connects TRBV15 to TRBJ2-5, with 10 nucleotides matching TRBD2. The CDR3 sequence is 16 residues long. The ends lost 8 bases at V and 2 bases at J; junction bases unmatched: 11. In germline, CDR1 is LNHNV, CDR2 YYDKDF (reference sequence). The CDR3 region has the DNA TGTGCCACCCGCCCTCTGGGAGCGGGAGGGCAAGAGACCCAGTACTTC. It is translated as CATRPLGAGGQETQYF.

The V call is TRBV6-5, the J call TRBJ2-5; tentatively, D is TRBD1 (7 bases). The germline CDR1 and CDR2 sequences are MNHEY and SVGAGI. The CDR3 extends over 15 amino acids. The V end lost 7 bases, the J end lost 2 bases, and 17 bases lay between the germline ends. DNA for the CDR3: TGTGCCAGCACCAACGGGGCAGGGGGGCAAGAGACCCAGTACTTC. It yields the protein CASTNGAGGQETQYF.

This rearrangement joins TRBV10-2 to TRBJ2-2; perhaps TRBD1 as D (5 bases). CDR1 is WSHSY, CDR2 SAAADI, per germline. The CDR3 runs to 16 residues. V was cut by 4 bases and J by 6 bases, with 18 bases left in between. The CDR3 region has the DNA TGCGCCAGCAGTGTTTCGGCAGGGTCCGGGTCCGGGGAGCTGTTTTTT. Translation gives CASSVSAGSGSGELFF.

This chain links TRBV11-2 with TRBJ1-1, with 7 bases aligning to TRBD1. Germline assignment: CDR1 SGHAT and CDR2 FQNNGV. After removal of 2 bases from V and 1 base from J, the junction contained 7 bases not matched to a gene. The CDR3 loop spans 16 amino acids. CDR3 amino acids: CASSLSGGGRNTEAFF. DNA for the CDR3: TGTGCCAGCAGCTTATCAGGGGGAGGTAGGAACACTGAAGCTTTCTTT.

This clone was counted once. The chain has TRBV4-1 and TRBJ1-2; 8 nucleotides align to TRBD1. There are 15 residues in the CDR3. V lost 4 bases, J lost 3 bases, and 7 bases stayed unmatched. CDR1 and CDR2 from the germline V gene are MGHRA and YSYEKL. The CDR3 reads CASSPLAGGDYGYTF. CDR3 nucleotide sequence: TGCGCCAGCAGCCCCCTGGCAGGGGGCGACTATGGCTACACCTTC.

V and J are TRBV15 and TRBJ1-2; a weak D match, TRBD1 (6 bases). The V end was cut by 3 bases, the J end by 6 bases, with 20 bases between. Germline values: CDR1 LNHNV, CDR2 YYDKDF (reference sequence). This CDR3 has 16 residues. The CDR3 loop reads CATSSGKEDSWNGYTF. The CDR3 nucleotides read TGTGCCACCAGCAGTGGTAAGGAGGACAGTTGGAATGGCTACACCTTC.

The V gene is TRBV27, the J gene TRBJ1-5; D is perhaps TRBD1 (6 bases). Germline assignment: CDR1 MNHEY and CDR2 SMNVEV (reference sequence). V shed 5 bases and J shed 3 bases, with 11 bases lying between them. This CDR3 spans 14 amino acids. DNA of the CDR3: TGTGCCAGCAGTCGGACAGCTTTCAATCAGCCCCAGCATTTT. Its translation is CASSRTAFNQPQHF.

This clone has more than one count but fewer than ten. The CDR3 DNA reads TGCGCCAGCAGCTTGGCCGGGCAGGGGGCCACAGATACGCAGTATTTT. Protein sequence: CASSLAGQGATDTQYF. The chain links TRBV5-1 to TRBJ2-3; TRBD1 matches 8 bases. The CDR3 contains 16 residues. Germline V gene data show CDR1 as SGHRS and CDR2 as YFSETQ. Trimming cost V 0 bases and J 2 bases; bases outside gene matches: 5.

Comment on this clone: Other DNA sequences within the sample encode an identical CDR3. The chain uses TRBV13 and TRBJ2-7, with D possibly matching TRBD1 (7 bases). The CDR3 contains 13 residues. Trimming left V 9 bases short and J 7 bases short, with 19 bases between. Germline V gene lookup returns CDR1 PRHDT and CDR2 FYEKMQ (reference sequence). The CDR3 DNA sequence: TGTGCCAGTAGCGGATCACAGGGGAAAGAGCAGTACTTC. Protein sequence: CASSGSQGKEQYF.

The chain's CDR3 is CASIPARLDEQYF. The CDR3 coding sequence is TGTGCCAGCATTCCAGCGAGACTGGACGAGCAGTACTTC. V and J are TRBV28 and TRBJ2-7, with D unresolved. V lost 7 bases to trimming and J lost 5 bases, with 15 bases between them. The CDR3 consists of 13 residues. The germline gives CDR1 MDHEN, CDR2 SYDVKM.

The chain carries TRBV21-1 and TRBJ2-7; the DNA was not used to check the table's D call, TRBD2. TRBV21-1 is flagged as a pseudogene. The CDR3 extends over 16 amino acids. CDR3 bases: TGTGCCAGCAGCAGAAGGCGCCGGGTTCGGGAGTGCGAGCAGTACTTC. Protein: CASSRRRRVRECEQYF.

The chain uses TRBV5-8 and TRBJ2-7, with 10 nucleotides matching TRBD1. From germline, CDR1 is SGHTS and CDR2 YDEGEE. The CDR3 loop spans 16 amino acids. With V trimmed by 3 bases and J by 7 bases, 13 bases remained unmatched. In DNA, the CDR3 is TGTGCCAGCAGCTCGGGGGGGACAGGGGCAATGGGGGAGCAGTACTTC. As protein: CASSSGGTGAMGEQYF. Combining the CDR3 with reference TRBV5-8 and TRBJ2-7 gives the whole variable domain EAGVTQSPTHLIKTRGQQATLRCSPISGHTSVYWYQQALGLGLQFLLWYDEGEERNRGNFPPRFSGRQFPNYSSELNVNALELEDSALYLCASSSGGTGAMGEQYFGPGTRLTVT.

The chain couples TRBV2 to TRBJ1-5; no definite D call. V was cut by 1 base and J by 0 bases, with 7 bases left in between. Germline V lookup: CDR1 SNHLY, CDR2 FYNNEI. CDR3 length: 15 residues. The CDR3 DNA reads TGTGCCAGCAGTGAAGACCTAGGTAGCAATCAGCCCCAGCATTTT. Its translation: CASSEDLGSNQPQHF.

The chain recombines TRBV13 with TRBJ2-2; 10 bases agree with TRBD2. V dropped 0 bases and J dropped 7; count of bases not matched to a gene: 8. From germline, CDR1 is PRHDT and CDR2 FYEKMQ (reference sequence). This CDR3 is built from 17 residues. CDR3 nucleotide sequence: TGTGCCAGCAGCTTAGGGCGGCTAGCGGGAGATCACGGGGAGCTGTTTTTT. It translates to CASSLGRLAGDHGELFF.

The DNA of the CDR3 is TGCGCCAGCAGCCAACGGGACAGCTCCTACGAGCAGTACTTC. Amino acid sequence: CASSQRDSSYEQYF. This chain joins TRBV5-1 and TRBJ2-7, with 7 bases lining up with TRBD1. The CDR3 loop spans 14 amino acids. Looked up from germline, CDR1 is SGHRS and CDR2 is YFSETQ. After removal of 4 bases from V and 0 bases from J, the junction contained 4 bases not matched to a gene. Supplemented by reference TRBV5-1 and TRBJ2-7, the full variable domain reads KAGVTQTPRYLIKTRGQQVTLSCSPISGHRSVSWYQQTPGQGLQFLFEYFSETQRNKGNFPGRFSGRQFSNSRSEMNVSTLELGDSALYLCASSQRDSSYEQYFGPGTRLTVT.

J is TRBJ2-4 and V is TRBV6-1, with D maybe TRBD2 (6 bases). V was cut by 2 bases and J by 8 bases, with 16 bases left in between. The CDR3 extends over 15 amino acids. CDR1 and CDR2 from the germline V gene are MNHNS and SASEGT. The CDR3 spells CASSELRIGRDIQYF. The DNA of the CDR3 is TGTGCCAGCAGTGAACTTCGGATCGGGAGAGACATTCAGTACTTC.

The CDR3 nucleotides are TGTGCCAGCAGCGTAGAGAACTACTACAATGAGCAGTTCTTC. It is translated as CASSVENYYNEQFF. The J gene is TRBJ2-1, the V gene TRBV9; D call uncertain. The CDR3 has 14 amino acids. Germline CDR1 SGDLS, CDR2 YYNGEE. The ends were cut back, 0 bases at V and 3 bases at J, with 7 bases in the middle.

The CDR3 nucleotides read TGTGCCAGCAGCCCCGCTGGGGGAGGTCACGAGCAGTACTTC. This sequence encodes CASSPAGGGHEQYF. The rearrangement links TRBV7-9 to TRBJ2-7, with D possibly being TRBD2 (6 bases). CDR3 length: 14 amino acids. V was trimmed by 5 bases and J by 5 bases, leaving 16 bases between them. Per germline, CDR1 SEHNR and CDR2 FQNEAQ (reference sequence).

The chain employs TRBV2 and TRBJ2-7, with 7 bases aligning to TRBD1. In germline, CDR1 is SNHLY, CDR2 FYNNEI. The CDR3 covers 13 residues. The V gene end was trimmed by 5 bases and the J gene end by 0 bases; junction bases not matched to a gene: 1. The CDR3 DNA is TGTGCCAGCAGTACAGGGGCCTCCTACGAGCAGTACTTC. It is translated as CASSTGASYEQYF.